The 21 T cell receptor beta chains presented below share a single source sample, sequenced in a study of CD8+CD57+ T cells in acquired aplastic anemia. Genomic DNA constituted the template upon which TCR beta VDJ and CDR3 profiling was performed. TCRdb itself ran the reads through MiXCR, one entry per CDR3 protein. Altogether 180,000 or so distinct CDR3 sequences are present, about half being singletons, with the ten largest covering under 3.5%. The material sequenced was sorted CD4+, CD8+, or CD8+CD57+ T cells (not recorded which) from PBMCs. Receptors originate from a human donor in good health.

The chain recombines TRBV28 with TRBJ2-1, with TRBD2 identical over 11 bases. Unmatched junction bases numbered 3, after V lost 5 bases and J lost 0 bases. Per germline, CDR1 MDHEN and CDR2 SYDVKM. CDR3 length equals 16 residues. CDR3 residues: CASSTLAGGSYNEQFF. CDR3 coding DNA: TGTGCCAGCAGTACCCTAGCGGGAGGCTCCTACAATGAGCAGTTCTTC.

The rearrangement uses TRBV29-1 and TRBJ1-2; 8 bases line up with TRBD1. The CDR3 loop spans 13 amino acids. The J segment lost 4 bases and the V segment lost 4 bases, leaving 5 bases of the junction unmatched. Germline V gene data show CDR1 as SQVTM and CDR2 as ANQGSEA. This chain's CDR3 is CSVAGQGLYGYTF. In nucleotides, the CDR3 is TGCAGCGTTGCCGGACAGGGTCTCTATGGCTACACCTTC.

This chain joins TRBV2 and TRBJ1-2; D gene ambiguous. Trimming took off 0 bases at V and 7 bases at J, with 18 bases between the two ends. This CDR3 spans 16 amino acids. Germline-derived CDR1 and CDR2 are SNHLY and FYNNEI. In DNA form, the CDR3 reads TGTGCCAGCAGTGAAGCGCGATTGGGAGGGTCGGGTGGCTACACCTTC. It codes for CASSEARLGGSGGYTF.

V gene TRBV27 combines with J gene TRBJ1-2; the D is unclear. Trimming left V 6 bases short and J 1 base short, with 15 bases between. Germline CDR1 reads MNHEY; CDR2 reads SMNVEV (reference sequence). This CDR3 is built from 15 residues. For the CDR3, the DNA is TGTGCCAGCAGATCCAACAGAGACGTTAACTATGGCTACACCTTC. This translates into CASRSNRDVNYGYTF.

CDR3: CASRAVGQIYNEQFF. As DNA, the CDR3 is TGTGCCAGCAGGGCCGTGGGACAGATATACAATGAGCAGTTCTTC. This chain links TRBV25-1 with TRBJ2-1; 7 positions agree with TRBD1. Germline CDR1 reads MGHDK; CDR2 reads SYGVNS. The trim removed 6 bases at V and 4 bases at J, leaving 9 bases unmatched. CDR3 size: 15 residues.

The chain employs TRBV19 and TRBJ1-2; no definite D call. Trimming removed 0 bases from V and 5 bases from J, with 7 bases in between. CDR1 and CDR2 (germline): LNHDA, SQIVND (reference sequence). The CDR3 is 13 amino acids. In nucleotides, the CDR3 is TGTGCCAGTAGTATAGAAAGCAGATATGGCTACACCTTC. Encoded protein: CASSIESRYGYTF.

In DNA form, the CDR3 reads TGTGCCACCAGCAGTGACAGGACTCATCAGCCCCAGCATTTT. Its protein is CATSSDRTHQPQHF. This sequence joins TRBV15 and TRBJ1-5, with D perhaps matching TRBD1 (6 bases). This CDR3 region has 14 residues. Between the trimmed V and J ends, which lost 3 bases and 5 bases, there was a span of 11 bases. In germline, CDR1 is LNHNV, CDR2 YYDKDF (reference sequence).

The chain links TRBV19 to TRBJ2-3; TRBD2 matches 10 bases. With V trimmed by 9 bases and J by 4 bases, 10 bases remained unmatched. This CDR3 is built from 15 residues. Germline CDR1 is LNHDA and CDR2 is SQIVND (reference sequence). CDR3 protein: CASTPAGGQADTQYF. The DNA for the CDR3 is TGTGCCAGCACTCCAGCGGGGGGGCAGGCAGATACGCAGTATTTT.

In its sample, this clonotype was seen many times. The chain is built from TRBV4-2 and TRBJ2-7; TRBD2 is a possible D gene (6 bases). The CDR3 is 16 amino acids. V was trimmed by 4 bases and J by 0 bases, leaving 16 bases between them. Germline V CDR1 and CDR2: LGHNA, YNFKEQ. CDR3 DNA: TGTGCCAGCAGCCGGGAACTGGGGGGTAGCTCCTACGAGCAGTACTTC. Translating gives CASSRELGGSSYEQYF.

The chain uses TRBV20-1 and TRBJ2-7, with D maybe TRBD2 (5 bases). CDR1 and CDR2 (germline): DFQATT, SNEGSKA (reference sequence). This CDR3 has 13 residues. The V end was cut by 6 bases, the J end by 9 bases, with 21 bases between. The CDR3 DNA reads TGCAGTGCCCGTGTAGCAGGAGTACGGGGGCAGTACTTC. Translating it yields CSARVAGVRGQYF.

The rearrangement links TRBV2 to TRBJ2-2; TRBD2 agrees at 13 bases. CDR1 SNHLY and CDR2 FYNNEI come from the germline V gene. The V gene end was trimmed by 6 bases and the J gene end by 6 bases; junction bases not matched to a gene: 4. CDR3 size: 15 residues. Written as DNA, the CDR3 is TGTGCCAGCAGCGGACTAGCGGGGGTGGCCGGGGAGCTGTTTTTT. Translated, it gives CASSGLAGVAGELFF.

There are many counts of this clonotype. The V gene is TRBV6-1, the J gene TRBJ1-2, with D perhaps TRBD1 (6 bases). The CDR3 runs 15 residues. The ends were cut back, 5 bases at V and 2 bases at J, with 15 bases in the middle. The germline gives CDR1 MNHNS, CDR2 SASEGT. DNA of the CDR3: TGTGCCAGCAGTCGGAATGCGGGACAAAACTATGGCTACACCTTC. As protein: CASSRNAGQNYGYTF.

The gene calls are TRBV5-1 and TRBJ2-3; 10 bases map to TRBD2. J was trimmed by 0 bases and V by 0 bases; bases with no gene match: 1. The CDR3 extends over 16 amino acids. CDR1 and CDR2 (germline): SGHRS, YFSETQ. As DNA, the CDR3 is TGCGCCAGCAGCTTGGCACTAGCGGGGAGCACAGATACGCAGTATTTT. Translating it yields CASSLALAGSTDTQYF.

The J gene is TRBJ2-1, the V gene TRBV24-1, with 8 nucleotides matching TRBD2. CDR3 length equals 15 residues. Germline V lookup: CDR1 KGHDR, CDR2 SFDVKD. The trim removed 3 bases at V and 6 bases at J, leaving 6 bases unmatched. CDR3 DNA sequence: TGTGCCACCAGTGATCCTAAACGGGAGGGCAATGAGCAGTTCTTC. It yields the protein CATSDPKREGNEQFF.

This clonotype was seen many times. V usage is TRBV5-1 and J usage is TRBJ2-7; possible D gene TRBD2, 5 bases. This CDR3 comprises 14 residues. Looked up from germline, CDR1 is SGHRS and CDR2 is YFSETQ. V was clipped by 2 bases and J by 0 bases, with 9 bases between them. Here the CDR3 DNA reads TGCGCCAGCAGCTTAGCGGTGAGCTCCTACGAGCAGTACTTC. Protein product: CASSLAVSSYEQYF.

This clonotype was seen repeatedly, ten times or more. This chain connects TRBV7-9 to TRBJ1-4; D gene ambiguous. Germline CDR1 is SEHNR and CDR2 is FQNEAQ (reference sequence). Deletions cut 1 base from V and 4 bases from J, with 7 bases between. CDR3 length: 14 residues. As DNA, the CDR3 is TGTGCCAGCAGCTTAGATCTCAGTAATGAAAAACTGTTTTTT. Residues: CASSLDLSNEKLFF.

V gene TRBV2 combines with J gene TRBJ1-2; 9 nucleotides match TRBD1. The CDR3 runs 16 residues. Germline V gene data show CDR1 as SNHLY and CDR2 as FYNNEI. The V segment lost 4 bases and the J segment 3 bases; nucleotides outside the gene matches: 9. The CDR3: CASSAPTGGVDYGYTF. The DNA for the CDR3 is TGTGCCAGCAGTGCCCCAACAGGGGGCGTCGACTATGGCTACACCTTC.

V is TRBV6-2 or TRBV6-3 and J is TRBJ1-1; D is perhaps TRBD1 (6 bases). The germline CDR1 and CDR2 sequences are MNHEY and SVGEGT. This CDR3 comprises 14 residues. Trimming removed 7 bases from V and 3 bases from J, with 15 bases in between. CDR3 nucleotides: TGTGCCAGCACCGACAATGGGGGCTACACTGAAGCTTTCTTT. Translation gives CASTDNGGYTEAFF.

By proportion, this clonotype is medium-sized. The chain links TRBV15 to TRBJ2-1, with D possibly matching TRBD2 (6 bases). V lost 0 bases to trimming and J lost 4 bases, with 13 bases between them. The CDR3 loop spans 16 amino acids. Germline V gives CDR1 LNHNV, CDR2 YYDKDF (reference sequence). The CDR3, as DNA: TGTGCCACCAGCAGAGATGGGGACTTGGGTTACAATGAGCAGTTCTTC. Its translation: CATSRDGDLGYNEQFF. Full variable domain (remainder filled in from reference TRBV15 and TRBJ2-1): DAMVIQNPRYQVTQFGKPVTLSCSQTLNHNVMYWYQQKSSQAPKLLFHYYDKDFNNEADTPDNFQSRRPNTSFCFLDIRSPGLGDTAMYLCATSRDGDLGYNEQFFGPGTRLTVL.

V and J are TRBV6-1 and TRBJ2-2, with D perhaps TRBD1 (6 bases). Trimming removed 6 bases at V and 3 bases at J, with 17 bases between. CDR1 and CDR2 (germline): MNHNS, SASEGT. CDR3 size: 16 residues. Here the CDR3 DNA reads TGTGCCAGCAGAAAACAGGGCCAGACGTACACCGGGGAGCTGTTTTTT. Encoded protein: CASRKQGQTYTGELFF.

J is TRBJ2-7 and V is TRBV20-1, with 12 bases lining up with TRBD2. With 2 bases clipped from V and 1 base from J, the junction kept 0 bases outside the gene matches. This CDR3 spans 14 amino acids. Germline CDR1 DFQATT, CDR2 SNEGSKA (reference sequence). The chain's CDR3 is CSARTSGGSYEQYF. CDR3 nucleotides: TGCAGTGCTAGAACTAGCGGGGGGTCCTACGAGCAGTACTTC.